A single sample is the source of the 8 T cell receptor beta chains below, sequenced in a study of CD8 T cells in Susac syndrome. A quantity of about 0.5 to 1 ug RNA underwent reverse transcription using random hexamers. TCRdb re-derived calls from the immunoSEQ multiplex PCR reads in MiXCR, one entry per CDR3 protein. Among roughly 120,000 distinct CDR3 sequences listed, 94% were seen once. Input material: CD4+ T cells from PBMCs. All receptors derive from a human donor in good health.

Here the CDR3 reads CASRTSEDDEQFF. CDR3 in DNA: TGTGCCAGCAGGACTAGCGAGGATGATGAGCAGTTCTTC. V gene TRBV4-2 combines with J gene TRBJ2-1; 8 bases are a match to TRBD2. The junction had 6 bases not matched to a gene; V was cut back by 6 bases and J by 8 bases. This CDR3 is 13 amino acids long. Germline CDR1 reads LGHNA; CDR2 reads YNFKEQ.

The gene calls are TRBV10-3 and TRBJ2-5, with unresolved D. CDR3 size: 14 residues. The V end was cut by 4 bases, the J end by 2 bases, with 11 bases between. Germline V gene data show CDR1 as ENHRY and CDR2 as SYGVKD. The CDR3 DNA sequence: TGTGCCATCAGTGGACGGAGCCTTCAAGAGACCCAGTACTTC. Amino acids: CAISGRSLQETQYF.

A single count supports this clonotype. The chain recombines TRBV29-1 with TRBJ2-3; unclear D gene. Germline CDR1 is SQVTM and CDR2 is ANQGSEA. The germline V and J ends were trimmed by 4 bases and 4 bases, with 12 bases remaining between them. The CDR3 totals 13 residues. The CDR3 here is CSVAPALPDTQYF. DNA of the CDR3: TGCAGCGTTGCTCCGGCTCTTCCAGATACGCAGTATTTT.

This chain uses TRBV7-9 with TRBJ1-1, with no clear D. The germline V and J ends were trimmed by 5 bases and 7 bases, with 14 bases remaining between them. This CDR3 contains 13 residues. Germline CDR1 is SEHNR and CDR2 is FQNEAQ (reference sequence). DNA for the CDR3: TGTGCCAGCAGCGCCCGCCGGCTTAGTGAAGCTTTCTTT. This translates into CASSARRLSEAFF. The variable domain in full, with the rest retrieved from reference TRBV7-9 and TRBJ1-1, is DTGVSQNPRHKITKRGQNVTFRCDPISEHNRLYWYRQTLGQGPEFLTYFQNEAQLEKSRLLSDRFSAERPKGSFSTLEIQRTEQGDSAMYLCASSARRLSEAFFGQGTRLTVV.

The chain is built from TRBV7-2 and TRBJ2-7, with D possibly TRBD2 on 6 matching bases. CDR1 SGHTA and CDR2 FQGNSA come from the germline V gene. The V end was cut by 1 base, the J end by 2 bases, with 9 bases between. The CDR3 is made up of 14 amino acids. CDR3 sequence (DNA): TGTGCCAGCAGCTTAGGGCGGGGCCCCTACGAGCAGTACTTC. This gives the protein CASSLGRGPYEQYF. The variable domain in full, with the rest retrieved from reference TRBV7-2 and TRBJ2-7, is GAGVSQSPSNKVTEKGKDVELRCDPISGHTALYWYRQSLGQGLEFLIYFQGNSAPDKSGLPSDRFSAERTGGSVSTLTIQRTQQEDSAVYLCASSLGRGPYEQYFGPGTRLTVT.

The rearrangement joins TRBV5-4 to TRBJ2-7; D gene ambiguous. This CDR3 comprises 12 residues. Germline V gene data show CDR1 as SGHNT and CDR2 as YYREEE (reference sequence). V lost 4 bases, J lost 6 bases, and 11 bases lay in between. CDR3 in amino acids: CASSLWKSEQYF. CDR3 sequence (DNA): TGTGCCAGCAGCCTATGGAAGAGCGAGCAGTACTTC. Together with reference TRBV5-4 and TRBJ2-7, the CDR3 gives the full variable domain: ETGVTQSPTHLIKTRGQQVTLRCSSQSGHNTVSWYQQALGQGPQFIFQYYREEENGRGNFPPRFSGLQFPNYSSELNVNALELDDSALYLCASSLWKSEQYFGPGTRLTVT.

This sequence joins TRBV7-2 and TRBJ2-4; 7 nucleotides line up with TRBD2. The trim removed 3 bases at V and 6 bases at J, leaving 8 bases unmatched. Looked up from germline, CDR1 is SGHTA and CDR2 is FQGNSA. The CDR3 sequence is 15 residues long. CDR3: CASSFYAGEANIQYF. CDR3 DNA: TGTGCCAGCAGCTTTTACGCGGGAGAGGCAAACATTCAGTACTTC.

This clonotype was observed a single time. The chain recombines TRBV20-1 with TRBJ2-5; 7 positions match TRBD1. Germline values: CDR1 DFQATT, CDR2 SNEGSKA (reference sequence). The CDR3 is 13 amino acids. Trimming at V came to 6 bases and at J to 4 bases, leaving 8 bases not matched to a gene. DNA of the CDR3: TGCAGTGCAAACAGGGGCGTGGGAGAGACCCAGTACTTC. This translates into CSANRGVGETQYF.